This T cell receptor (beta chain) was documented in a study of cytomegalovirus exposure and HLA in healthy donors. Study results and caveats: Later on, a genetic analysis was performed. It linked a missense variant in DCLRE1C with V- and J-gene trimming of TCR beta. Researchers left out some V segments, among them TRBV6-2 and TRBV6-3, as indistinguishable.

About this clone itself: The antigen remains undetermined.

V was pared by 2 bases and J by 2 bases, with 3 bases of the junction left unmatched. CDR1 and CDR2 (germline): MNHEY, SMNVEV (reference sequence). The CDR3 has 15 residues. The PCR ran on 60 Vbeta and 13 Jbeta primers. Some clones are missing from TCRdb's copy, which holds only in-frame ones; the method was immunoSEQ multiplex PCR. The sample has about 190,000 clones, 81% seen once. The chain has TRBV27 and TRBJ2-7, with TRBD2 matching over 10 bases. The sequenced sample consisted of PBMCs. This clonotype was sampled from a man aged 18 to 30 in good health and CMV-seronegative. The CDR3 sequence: CASSLLAGVTYEQYF. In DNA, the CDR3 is TGTGCCAGCAGTTTACTAGCGGGAGTGACCTACGAGCAGTACTTC.